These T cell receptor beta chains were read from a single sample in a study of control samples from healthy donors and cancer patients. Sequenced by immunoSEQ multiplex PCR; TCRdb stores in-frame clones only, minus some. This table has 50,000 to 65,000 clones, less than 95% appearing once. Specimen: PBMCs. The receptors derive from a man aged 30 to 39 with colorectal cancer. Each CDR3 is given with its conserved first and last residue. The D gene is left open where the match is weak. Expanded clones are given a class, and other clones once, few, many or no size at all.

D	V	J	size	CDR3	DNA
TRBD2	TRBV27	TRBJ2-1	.	CASSPYAGLAGVQKHEQFF	TGTGCCAGCAGTCCCTACGCGGGACTAGCGGGGGTTCAAAAGCATGAGCAGTTCTTC
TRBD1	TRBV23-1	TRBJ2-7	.	CASSQAGGGYEQYF	TGCGCCAGCAGTCAAGCAGGGGGCGGCTACGAGCAGTACTTC
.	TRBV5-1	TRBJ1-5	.	CASSLDAGRNQPQHF	TGCGCCAGCAGCTTGGACGCAGGGCGTAATCAGCCCCAGCATTTT
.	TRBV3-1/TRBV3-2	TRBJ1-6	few	CASSQGGNSPLHF	TGTGCCAGCAGCCAAGGGGGTAATTCACCCCTCCACTTT
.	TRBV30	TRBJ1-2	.	CAWSGPGGYTF	TGTGCCTGGAGCGGACCAGGGGGCTACACCTTC
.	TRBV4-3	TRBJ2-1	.	CASSQEGSSYGEQFF	TGCGCCAGCAGCCAAGAAGGAAGCAGTTACGGTGAGCAGTTCTTC
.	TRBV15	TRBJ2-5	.	CATSRGNSGLRETQYF	TGTGCCACCAGCAGAGGGAATTCAGGGCTTCGGGAGACCCAGTACTTC
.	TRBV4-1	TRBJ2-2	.	CASATDPGGTTGELFF	TGCGCCAGCGCAACCGATCCAGGAGGGACCACCGGGGAGCTGTTTTTT
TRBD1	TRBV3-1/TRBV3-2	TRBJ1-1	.	CASRRQGNTEAFF	TGTGCCAGCAGACGACAGGGGAACACTGAAGCTTTCTTT
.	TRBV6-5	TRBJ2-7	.	CASRASREQYF	TGTGCCAGCAGGGCAAGTAGGGAGCAGTACTTC
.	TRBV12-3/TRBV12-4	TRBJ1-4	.	CASSSRRGEKLFF	TGTGCCAGCAGCTCCCGGAGGGGCGAAAAGCTGTTTTTT
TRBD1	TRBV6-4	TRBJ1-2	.	CASRDGTASANYGYTF	TGTGCCAGCAGGGATGGGACAGCCTCAGCTAACTATGGCTACACCTTC
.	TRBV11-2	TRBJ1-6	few	CASSSGQNSPLHF	TGTGCCAGCAGCTCCGGACAGAATTCACCCCTCCACTTT
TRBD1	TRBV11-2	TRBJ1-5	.	CASSSDRGGQPQHF	TGTGCCAGCAGCTCAGACAGGGGGGGCCAGCCCCAGCATTTT
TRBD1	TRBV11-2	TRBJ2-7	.	CASSLERDRSEQYF	TGTGCCAGCAGCTTAGAACGGGACAGATCCGAGCAGTACTTC
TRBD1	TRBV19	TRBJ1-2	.	CASSQGTGNYGYTF	TGTGCCAGTAGTCAAGGGACAGGGAACTATGGCTACACCTTC
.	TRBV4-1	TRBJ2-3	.	CASSPHGGASTDTQYF	TGCGCCAGCAGCCCCCACGGCGGAGCTAGCACAGATACGCAGTATTTT
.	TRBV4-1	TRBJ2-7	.	CASSHLYSEQYF	TGCGCCAGCAGCCACCTATACTCCGAGCAGTACTTC
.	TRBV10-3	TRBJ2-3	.	CAIRAGTSTDTQYF	TGTGCCATCAGGGCAGGGACTAGCACAGATACGCAGTATTTT
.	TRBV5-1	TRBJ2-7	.	CASSVVGTRGIGSYEQYF	TGCGCCAGCAGCGTCGTAGGTACCCGGGGGATCGGGTCCTACGAGCAGTACTTC
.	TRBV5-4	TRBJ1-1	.	CASSPPGMNTEAFF	TGTGCCAGCAGCCCTCCAGGTATGAACACTGAAGCTTTCTTT
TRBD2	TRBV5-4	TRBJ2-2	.	CASSPGTRVTGELFF	TGTGCCAGCAGCCCCGGGACTAGAGTTACCGGGGAGCTGTTTTTT
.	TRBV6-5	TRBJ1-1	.	CASSFSGARETEAFF	TGTGCCAGCAGTTTCTCAGGCGCGAGGGAAACTGAAGCTTTCTTT
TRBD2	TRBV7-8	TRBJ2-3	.	CASSFVGSGGTDTQYF	TGTGCCAGCAGCTTTGTGGGTAGCGGGGGGACCGATACGCAGTATTTT
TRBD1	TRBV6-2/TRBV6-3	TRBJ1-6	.	CASSSGTGGQPPLHF	TGTGCCAGCAGTTCCGGGACAGGGGGCCAACCACCCCTCCACTTT
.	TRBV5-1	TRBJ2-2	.	CASSFQGGELFF	TGCGCCAGCAGCTTTCAAGGCGGGGAGCTGTTTTTT
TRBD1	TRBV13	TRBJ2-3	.	CASSPGTGGGLDTQYF	TGTGCCAGCAGCCCCGGGACAGGGGGGGGCCTGGATACGCAGTATTTT
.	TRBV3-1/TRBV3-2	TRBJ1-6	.	CASSHSRGLSPPLHF	TGTGCCAGCAGCCATTCTCGGGGCTTGAGTCCACCCCTCCACTTT
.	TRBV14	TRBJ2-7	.	CASSQDLVRDRHKTFPYEQYF	TGTGCCAGCAGCCAAGATCTGGTAAGAGACAGACACAAGACCTTCCCCTACGAGCAGTACTTC
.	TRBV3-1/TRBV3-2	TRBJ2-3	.	CASSLDSSSTDTQYF	TGTGCCAGCAGCCTGGACTCTTCTAGCACAGATACGCAGTATTTT
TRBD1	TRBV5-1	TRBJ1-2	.	CASSFIEGARRDGYTF	TGCGCCAGCAGCTTCATTGAGGGGGCCCGACGCGACGGCTACACCTTC
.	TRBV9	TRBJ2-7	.	CASSSNSTSNRPYEQYF	TGTGCCAGCAGCTCAAATTCCACTAGTAATCGCCCCTACGAGCAGTACTTC
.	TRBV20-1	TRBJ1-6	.	CSASYPTGSNSPLHF	TGCAGTGCTAGTTACCCGACAGGCTCAAATTCACCCCTCCACTTT
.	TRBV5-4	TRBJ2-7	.	CASSLLRGGTYEQYF	TGTGCCAGCAGCTTGCTCAGGGGTGGCACCTACGAGCAGTACTTC
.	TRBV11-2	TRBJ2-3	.	CASSLGADTQYF	TGTGCCAGCAGTTTAGGGGCAGATACGCAGTATTTT
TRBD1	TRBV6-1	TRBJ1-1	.	CASSEVRTGPNTEAFF	TGTGCCAGCAGTGAGGTTCGGACAGGGCCCAACACTGAAGCTTTCTTT
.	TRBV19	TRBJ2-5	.	CASSVQGWKTQYF	TGTGCCAGTAGCGTACAGGGCTGGAAGACCCAGTACTTC
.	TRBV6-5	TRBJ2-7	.	CASSYSPRYEQYF	TGTGCCAGCAGTTACTCGCCTCGCTACGAGCAGTACTTC
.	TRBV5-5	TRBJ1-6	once	CASSRGTTNSPLHF	TGTGCCAGCAGTCGGGGGACCACCAATTCACCCCTCCACTTT
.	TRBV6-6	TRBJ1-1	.	CASSAQTGNTEAFF	TGTGCCAGCAGTGCCCAGACAGGGAACACTGAAGCTTTCTTT
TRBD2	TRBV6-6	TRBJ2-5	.	CASSSGGAETQYF	TGTGCCAGCAGTAGCGGGGGGGCAGAGACCCAGTACTTC
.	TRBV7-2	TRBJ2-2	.	CASSLGVQGATGELFF	TGTGCCAGCAGCTTAGGAGTGCAAGGAGCAACCGGGGAGCTGTTTTTT
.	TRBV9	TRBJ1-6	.	CASSVGGPGGTPLHF	TGTGCCAGCAGCGTAGGGGGGCCGGGGGGGACACCCCTCCACTTT
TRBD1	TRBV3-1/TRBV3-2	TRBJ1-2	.	CASSQTGEAAGYGYTF	TGTGCCAGCAGCCAAACAGGGGAGGCGGCGGGCTATGGCTACACCTTC
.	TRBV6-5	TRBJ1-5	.	CASSSGRRESNQPQHF	TGTGCCAGCAGTTCGGGGCGCAGGGAAAGCAATCAGCCCCAGCATTTT
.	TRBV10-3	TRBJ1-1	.	CAITLNEGIEAFF	TGTGCCATCACCCTTAACGAGGGGATTGAAGCTTTCTTT
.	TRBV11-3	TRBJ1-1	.	CASSLGEDSLNTEAFF	TGTGCCAGCAGCTTAGGGGAGGACAGCCTTAACACTGAAGCTTTCTTT